These 16 T cell receptor beta chains were sequenced from one sample in a study of blood T cell repertoires in COVID-19. The repertoire was sequenced with immunoSEQ multiplex PCR; TCRdb's copy has only in-frame clones and lacks some. The repertoire holds under 250,000 clones, with under 90% as singletons. The sequenced material came from PBMCs or T cells enriched from blood (not recorded which). These TCRs come from a man aged 55 to 69 who had recovered from COVID-19.

The chain joins TRBV2 to TRBJ1-5; D possibly corresponds to TRBD1 (6 bases). The CDR3 is made up of 12 amino acids. Looked up from germline, CDR1 is SNHLY and CDR2 is FYNNEI. V dropped 8 bases and J dropped 6 bases, with 11 bases sitting between them. The CDR3 loop reads CASSRTVQPQHF. The CDR3 coding sequence is TGTGCCAGCTCCCGGACAGTTCAGCCCCAGCATTTT.

V and J are TRBV14 and TRBJ2-2; 8 positions agree with TRBD2. Germline V gene data show CDR1 as SGHDN and CDR2 as FVKESK. The CDR3 runs to 17 residues. With V trimmed by 0 bases and J by 8 bases, 11 bases remained unmatched. The CDR3 nucleotides are TGTGCCAGCAGCCAAGACGTCGTGGGACTAGTCTCAGGGGAGCTGTTTTTT. This gives the protein CASSQDVVGLVSGELFF.

The rearrangement uses TRBV2 and TRBJ1-1; 7 positions agree with TRBD1. The CDR3 extends over 14 amino acids. Germline V gene sequence: CDR1 SNHLY, CDR2 FYNNEI. The J segment lost 5 bases and the V segment lost 5 bases, leaving 8 bases of the junction unmatched. CDR3 loop: CASSMARGVTEAFF. The CDR3 region has the DNA TGTGCCAGCAGTATGGCCAGGGGGGTTACTGAAGCTTTCTTT.

This clone was found once. V usage is TRBV7-2 and J usage is TRBJ1-2; D perhaps matches TRBD1 (5 bases). V lost 4 bases, J lost 8 bases, and 14 bases lay in between. The CDR3 contains 13 residues. CDR1 SGHTA and CDR2 FQGNSA come from the germline V gene. In nucleotides, the CDR3 is TGTGCCAGCAGCTCCCCCCAGGGTCTGGGCTACACCTTC. It is translated as CASSSPQGLGYTF.

The CDR3 DNA reads TGTGCCAGCAGCCCGACACAGACAGATACGCAGTATTTT. This sequence encodes CASSPTQTDTQYF. This chain uses TRBV7-3 with TRBJ2-3; D is unclear. Between the trimmed V and J ends, which lost 5 bases and 3 bases, there was a span of 9 bases. The CDR3 is made up of 13 amino acids. Germline CDR1 SGHTA, CDR2 FQGTGA.

The chain combines TRBV24-1 with TRBJ2-1, with a possible D match to TRBD1 (6 bases). Trimming removed 7 bases from V and 2 bases from J, with 11 bases in between. Germline CDR1 KGHDR, CDR2 SFDVKD. The CDR3 sequence is 14 residues long. The DNA of the CDR3 is TGTGCCACCAGCGCCCCAGGGGCCTACAATGAGCAGTTCTTC. It codes for CATSAPGAYNEQFF.

This rearrangement joins TRBV11-3 to TRBJ1-1; D is perhaps TRBD1 (6 bases). This CDR3 contains 13 residues. The V end was cut by 5 bases, the J end by 6 bases, with 13 bases between. Germline V lookup: CDR1 SGHNT, CDR2 YENEEA. The CDR3 DNA reads as TGTGCCAGCAGCAACAGGGAACCCCCTGAAGCTTTCTTT. Encoded protein: CASSNREPPEAFF.

The chain combines TRBV29-1 with TRBJ2-3, with 9 bases fitting TRBD2. With 2 bases clipped from V and 6 bases from J, the junction kept 6 bases outside the gene matches. The CDR3 has 14 residues. Germline values: CDR1 SQVTM, CDR2 ANQGSEA. DNA for the CDR3: TGCAGCGTTGAAATTAGCGGGGGAGGGGATACGCAGTATTTT. It specifies CSVEISGGGDTQYF.

The V gene is TRBV2, the J gene TRBJ2-2, with 8 bases that match TRBD1. The J segment lost 1 base and the V segment lost 6 bases, leaving 4 bases of the junction unmatched. Germline V gives CDR1 SNHLY, CDR2 FYNNEI. The CDR3 is 15 amino acids. Here the CDR3 reads CASRLDRGNTGELFF. In nucleotides, the CDR3 is TGTGCCAGCAGGCTAGACAGGGGGAACACCGGGGAGCTGTTTTTT.

In this sample, this clone turned up a few times. The chain uses TRBV19 and TRBJ2-2; TRBD1 might be the D (5 bases). Trimming removed 6 bases from V and 1 base from J, with 9 bases in between. This CDR3 spans 14 amino acids. CDR1 is LNHDA and CDR2 is SQIVND in the germline V gene (reference sequence). CDR3 residues: CASRGAGNTGELFF. In DNA form, the CDR3 reads TGTGCCAGTAGAGGGGCAGGGAACACCGGGGAGCTGTTTTTT.

V usage is TRBV29-1 and J usage is TRBJ1-1; D is undetermined. Trimming cost V 4 bases and J 1 base, with 13 bases left between them. This CDR3 contains 14 residues. Germline CDR1 SQVTM, CDR2 ANQGSEA. CDR3 sequence: CSVAQIGENTEAFF. In DNA, the CDR3 is TGCAGCGTTGCCCAGATCGGGGAGAACACTGAAGCTTTCTTT. Together with reference TRBV29-1 and TRBJ1-1, the CDR3 gives the full variable domain: SAVISQKPSRDICQRGTSLTIQCQVDSQVTMMFWYRQQPGQSLTLIATANQGSEATYESGFVIDKFPISRPNLTFSTLTVSNMSPEDSSIYLCSVAQIGENTEAFFGQGTRLTVV.

The rearrangement uses TRBV7-3 and TRBJ2-7; 10 positions match TRBD2. Germline CDR1 and CDR2: SGHTA and FQGTGA. V gave up 4 bases and J gave up 5 bases; unmatched junction bases: 11. This CDR3 is 16 amino acids long. This CDR3 reads CASSSSPASGGNEQYF. The CDR3 region has the DNA TGTGCCAGCAGCTCCTCCCCCGCTAGCGGGGGCAACGAGCAGTACTTC.

This clone showed up just once. This chain uses TRBV7-9 with TRBJ1-1, with unresolved D. The germline V gene encodes CDR1 SEHNR and CDR2 FQNEAQ (reference sequence). This CDR3 is built from 12 residues. The germline V and J ends were trimmed by 8 bases and 8 bases, with 15 bases remaining between them. The CDR3 DNA follows: TGTGCCAGCGGCCTCCCGGTCGGGGAAGCTTTCTTT. As protein: CASGLPVGEAFF.

The CDR3 protein is CASSLGLLGRSPLHF. In DNA, the CDR3 is TGTGCCAGCAGCCTGGGACTGCTCGGGCGGTCACCCCTCCACTTT. This rearrangement joins TRBV7-2 to TRBJ1-6; possibly TRBD1 for D (5 bases). The CDR3 totals 15 residues. V lost 5 bases to trimming and J lost 10 bases, with 18 bases between them. The germline gives CDR1 SGHTA, CDR2 FQGNSA.

This chain connects TRBV4-2 to TRBJ1-4; possible D gene TRBD1, 5 bases. The CDR3 length is 14 residues. Trimming removed 2 bases at V and 8 bases at J, with 12 bases between. Germline CDR1 reads LGHNA; CDR2 reads YNFKEQ. CDR3 region: CASSQSQGKEKLFF. The DNA for the CDR3 is TGTGCCAGCAGCCAAAGTCAGGGCAAAGAAAAACTGTTTTTT.

The rearrangement uses TRBV30 and TRBJ2-7, with 8 bases fitting TRBD2. The germline V gene has CDR1 GTSNPN and CDR2 SVGIG (reference sequence). There are 14 residues in the CDR3. V was clipped by 0 bases and J by 4 bases; unmatched bases: 5. CDR3 sequence: CAWSVRGGSYEQYF. The CDR3 bases are TGTGCCTGGAGTGTACGGGGGGGCAGTTACGAGCAGTACTTC.